The 21 T cell receptor beta chains in this list originate from one sample, sequenced in a study of T-cell reconstitution after alpha-beta-depleted transplantation in children. The library targeted TCRbeta and was prepared with unique molecular identifiers. TCRdb ran MiXCR on the PCR reads and lists one entry per CDR3 protein. The data show some 200,000 distinct CDR3 sequences, 9.7% seen once. This specimen consisted of PBMCs from the stem cell graft donor, obtained from the stem cell graft. All receptors come from a human donor who donated a stem cell graft to a child with SCID.

The chain is built from TRBV29-1 and TRBJ2-5; 8 positions match TRBD1. The trim removed 7 bases at V and 7 bases at J, leaving 8 bases unmatched. Germline CDR1 reads SQVTM; CDR2 reads ANQGSEA. This CDR3 has 12 amino acids. The CDR3 sequence: CSAATGVGTQYF. The DNA of the CDR3 is TGCAGCGCCGCGACAGGGGTCGGGACCCAGTACTTC. Complete variable domain (other parts from reference TRBV29-1 and TRBJ2-5): SAVISQKPSRDICQRGTSLTIQCQVDSQVTMMFWYRQQPGQSLTLIATANQGSEATYESGFVIDKFPISRPNLTFSTLTVSNMSPEDSSIYLCSAATGVGTQYFGPGTRLLVL.

This clonotype was observed many times. The J gene is TRBJ1-6, the V gene TRBV20-1; the D gene is possibly TRBD1 (6 bases). This CDR3 comprises 16 residues. Trimming pared 2 bases from V and 12 bases from J, leaving 23 bases between. Per the germline V gene, CDR1 is DFQATT and CDR2 is SNEGSKA (reference sequence). CDR3 DNA: TGCAGTGCTAGATCCGCGGGGGGCCCTCAATTGGAACCCCTCCACTTT. This codes for CSARSAGGPQLEPLHF.

In its sample, this clonotype was seen many times. The chain joins TRBV20-1 to TRBJ1-1; D is possibly TRBD1 (5 bases). Germline assignment: CDR1 DFQATT and CDR2 SNEGSKA (reference sequence). The V gene lost 8 bases and the J gene lost 0 bases, with 25 bases spanning the gap. This CDR3 has 17 amino acids. The CDR3 reads CSPSIPLGDLLNTEAFF. The CDR3 DNA reads as TGCAGTCCCTCAATCCCCCTGGGGGACTTACTGAACACTGAAGCTTTCTTT.

This clonotype was counted only a few times. This sequence joins TRBV3-1 and TRBJ1-2; D is unresolved. Trimming stripped 4 bases from V and 8 bases from J, with 11 bases between. This CDR3 has 12 residues. Germline CDR1 LGHDT, CDR2 YNNKEL (reference sequence). DNA for the CDR3: TGTGCCAGCAGCCCCCGCCCGGGCGGCTACACCTTC. This sequence encodes CASSPRPGGYTF.

This clonotype was seen ten or more times. The chain couples TRBV27 to TRBJ1-2; 7 bases line up with TRBD1. V trimming: 0 bases; J trimming: 8 bases; junction bases outside the gene matches: 9. This CDR3 has 15 amino acids. Germline V CDR1 and CDR2: MNHEY, SMNVEV (reference sequence). DNA for the CDR3: TGTGCCAGCAGTTTATCGTTAGTCACAGGGGAAGGCTACACCTTC. Residues: CASSLSLVTGEGYTF.

V usage is TRBV9 and J usage is TRBJ1-4; 8 positions agree with TRBD1. Trimming at V came to 5 bases and at J to 8 bases, leaving 11 bases not matched to a gene. The CDR3 is 15 residues long. Per germline, CDR1 SGDLS and CDR2 YYNGEE. CDR3 loop: CASRPTGGAGEKLFF. The CDR3, as DNA: TGTGCCAGCAGGCCTACAGGGGGTGCAGGCGAAAAACTGTTTTTT.

This clonotype has ten or more counts. The chain recombines TRBV15 with TRBJ1-5, with 7 bases that match TRBD1. CDR1 LNHNV and CDR2 YYDKDF come from the germline V gene (reference sequence). CDR3 length equals 14 residues. V lost 6 bases to trimming and J lost 1 base; unmatched junction nucleotides: 3. Here the CDR3 reads CATRDRESNQPQHF. CDR3 DNA: TGTGCCACCAGAGACAGGGAAAGCAATCAGCCCCAGCATTTT. The full variable domain, completed using reference TRBV15 and TRBJ1-5, is DAMVIQNPRYQVTQFGKPVTLSCSQTLNHNVMYWYQQKSSQAPKLLFHYYDKDFNNEADTPDNFQSRRPNTSFCFLDIRSPGLGDTAMYLCATRDRESNQPQHFGDGTRLSIL.

This clonotype was seen ten or more times. The CDR3 reads CSAYEANRNTIYF. The CDR3 bases are TGCAGTGCTTACGAGGCTAACAGAAACACCATATATTTT. V is TRBV20-1 and J is TRBJ1-3; D gene uncertain. Germline V gene lookup returns CDR1 DFQATT and CDR2 SNEGSKA (reference sequence). This CDR3 region has 13 residues. Trimming removed 5 bases from V and 5 bases from J, with 13 bases in between.

About this clonotype: A much more abundant neighbour one base away suggests this may be a read error. V is TRBV20-1 and J is TRBJ2-3; D unclear. Germline lookup yields CDR1 DFQATT and CDR2 SNEGSKA (reference sequence). This CDR3 has 13 residues. The CDR3 sequence is CSAREPSIDTQYF. CDR3 nucleotide sequence: TGCAGTGCTAGAGAACCGAGCATAGATACGCAGTATTTT.

This clonotype has at least ten counts. This CDR3 reads CASSLVFWTVRGDTEAFF. The DNA of the CDR3 is TGTGCCAGCAGCTTAGTCTTTTGGACAGTCAGGGGGGACACTGAAGCTTTCTTT. V is TRBV11-2 and J is TRBJ1-1; 7 bases align to TRBD1. Germline V gene lookup returns CDR1 SGHAT and CDR2 FQNNGV. V lost 1 base to trimming and J lost 3 bases; unmatched junction nucleotides: 14. The CDR3 has 18 residues.

Many counts were recorded for this clonotype. V and J are TRBV7-9 and TRBJ1-4, with a possible D match to TRBD1 (5 bases). Germline CDR1 reads SEHNR; CDR2 reads FQNEAQ (reference sequence). With 2 bases removed from V and 8 bases from J, the gap between germline ends came to 6 bases. The CDR3 contains 12 residues. CDR3 sequence reads: CASSLRDEKLFF. DNA for the CDR3: TGTGCCAGCAGCTTAAGGGACGAAAAACTGTTTTTT.

This clonotype came up many times. This rearrangement joins TRBV7-2 to TRBJ1-1; the D is unclear. The V end was cut by 3 bases, the J end by 8 bases, with 13 bases between. CDR1 and CDR2 from the germline V gene are SGHTA and FQGNSA. The CDR3 is 13 residues long. The CDR3 here is CASSFDQALEAFF. As DNA, the CDR3 is TGTGCCAGCAGCTTTGATCAGGCTTTGGAAGCTTTCTTT.

Only one count was recorded for this clonotype. CDR3 DNA: TGTGCCAGCAGTGATAGGATTCGGGACAGCCCAGATCAGCCCCAGCATTTT. Its protein is CASSDRIRDSPDQPQHF. The gene calls are TRBV2 and TRBJ1-5; 7 bases map to TRBD1. J lost 5 bases, V lost 3 bases, and 13 bases had no gene match. CDR1 is SNHLY, CDR2 FYNNEI, per germline. CDR3 length: 17 residues.

Many counts were recorded for this clonotype. This chain connects TRBV5-1 to TRBJ2-3; D is possibly TRBD1 (6 bases). V was cut by 2 bases and J by 4 bases, with 11 bases left in between. The length of the CDR3 is 14 residues. CDR1 is SGHRS and CDR2 is YFSETQ in the germline V gene. CDR3 residues: CASSFSGAADTQYF. The CDR3 region has the DNA TGCGCCAGCAGCTTTTCAGGGGCGGCAGATACGCAGTATTTT.

This clonotype was recorded at least ten times. The chain carries TRBV28 and TRBJ1-5; D perhaps matches TRBD1 (6 bases). The CDR3 spans 13 residues. V was cut by 3 bases and J by 7 bases, with 10 bases left in between. CDR1 and CDR2 (germline): MDHEN, SYDVKM. Written as DNA, the CDR3 is TGTGCCAGCAGTTTGTCAGGGGCACAGCCCCAGCATTTT. Encoded protein: CASSLSGAQPQHF.

This clonotype showed up many times. The chain recombines TRBV7-2 with TRBJ2-3; 12 bases are a match to TRBD2. CDR3 length: 16 amino acids. Germline values: CDR1 SGHTA, CDR2 FQGNSA. V shed 2 bases, J shed 5 bases, and the junction held 5 bases outside the gene matches. CDR3 sequence reads: CASSLSSGGGVDTQYF. The CDR3 nucleotides are TGTGCCAGCAGCTTATCTAGCGGGGGGGGTGTAGATACGCAGTATTTT.

Points on this clonotype: This could be a read error, since a much larger clone is one nucleotide away. V gene TRBV10-3 combines with J gene TRBJ1-2, with D hard to call. This CDR3 has 12 residues. CDR1 ENHRY and CDR2 SYGVKD come from the germline V gene. The CDR3 nucleotides are TGTGCCAGCAGTGAGTACGTCGGAGGCTACACCTTC. Translated, it gives CASSEYVGGYTF.

The table lists this clonotype with many counts. This chain links TRBV15 with TRBJ1-5; TRBD1 agrees at 10 bases. CDR3 length equals 15 residues. V was pared by 7 bases and J by 3 bases, with 6 bases of the junction left unmatched. Germline V lookup: CDR1 LNHNV, CDR2 YYDKDF (reference sequence). The CDR3 is CATKSGTGVNQPQHF. CDR3 sequence (DNA): TGTGCCACCAAATCCGGGACAGGGGTCAATCAGCCCCAGCATTTT.

This clonotype was recorded at least ten times. This sequence joins TRBV5-1 and TRBJ2-1; 8 bases fit TRBD2. The germline CDR1 and CDR2 sequences are SGHRS and YFSETQ. The ends lost 4 bases at V and 8 bases at J; junction bases unmatched: 5. The CDR3 length is 13 residues. The CDR3, as DNA: TGCGCCAGCAGCCCTCGGGGGGGGGATGAGCAGTTCTTC. Translating it yields CASSPRGGDEQFF.

This clonotype came up many times. This chain uses TRBV28 with TRBJ2-2; 7 nucleotides align to TRBD1. CDR1 is MDHEN, CDR2 SYDVKM, per germline. This CDR3 has 17 residues. The junction had 8 bases not matched to a gene; V was cut back by 4 bases and J by 0 bases. CDR3 loop: CASSSPGQASNTGELFF. The DNA of the CDR3 is TGTGCCAGCAGTTCCCCTGGACAGGCCTCGAACACCGGGGAGCTGTTTTTT.

As to this clonotype: This sequence may be a read error, since a much larger clone differs from it by one base. The genes are TRBV7-2 and TRBJ2-3; tentatively, D is TRBD2 (5 bases). This CDR3 spans 14 amino acids. CDR1 and CDR2 (germline): SGHTA, FQGNSA. The CDR3 bases are TGTGCCAGCAGCTTGCGGACTGGAGCAGATTCGCAGTATTTT. Translation gives CASSLRTGADSQYF.